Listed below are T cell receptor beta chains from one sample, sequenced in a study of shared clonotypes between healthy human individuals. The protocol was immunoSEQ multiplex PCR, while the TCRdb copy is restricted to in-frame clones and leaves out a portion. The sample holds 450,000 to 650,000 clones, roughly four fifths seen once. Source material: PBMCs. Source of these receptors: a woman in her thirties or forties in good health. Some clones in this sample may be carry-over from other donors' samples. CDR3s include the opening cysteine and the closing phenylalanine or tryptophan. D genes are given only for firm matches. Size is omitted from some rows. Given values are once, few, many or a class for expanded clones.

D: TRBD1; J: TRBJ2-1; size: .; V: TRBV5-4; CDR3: CATNLGAGTGDYNEQFF
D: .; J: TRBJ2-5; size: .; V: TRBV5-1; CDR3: CASSLMAGAETQYF
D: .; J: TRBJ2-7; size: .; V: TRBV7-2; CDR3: CASSQGEGEYAEQYF
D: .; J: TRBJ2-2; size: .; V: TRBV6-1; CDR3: CASSEWAGSTGELFF
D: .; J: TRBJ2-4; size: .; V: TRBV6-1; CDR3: CASSELHYRVPAKNIQYF
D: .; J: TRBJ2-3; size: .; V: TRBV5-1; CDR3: CASSLALVSDTQYF
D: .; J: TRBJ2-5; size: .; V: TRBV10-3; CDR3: CAISGSQETQYF
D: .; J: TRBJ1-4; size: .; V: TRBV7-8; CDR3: CASSLGAGSEKLFF
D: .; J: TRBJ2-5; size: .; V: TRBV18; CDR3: CASSPGAGLLETQYF
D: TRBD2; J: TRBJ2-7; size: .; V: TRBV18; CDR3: CASSPGGSSYEQYF
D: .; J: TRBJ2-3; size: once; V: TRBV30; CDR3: CAWSKVIYTDTQYF